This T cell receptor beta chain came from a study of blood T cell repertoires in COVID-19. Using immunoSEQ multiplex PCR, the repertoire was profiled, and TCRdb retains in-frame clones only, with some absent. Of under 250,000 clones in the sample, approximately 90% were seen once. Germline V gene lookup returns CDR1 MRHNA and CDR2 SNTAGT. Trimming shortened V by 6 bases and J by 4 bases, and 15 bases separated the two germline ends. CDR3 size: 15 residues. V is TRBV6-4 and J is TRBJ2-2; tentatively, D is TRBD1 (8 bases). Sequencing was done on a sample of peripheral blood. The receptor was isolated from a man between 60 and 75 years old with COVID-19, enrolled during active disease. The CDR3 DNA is TGTGCCAGCAGCGTACAGGGGGGGTCCACCGGGGAGCTGTTTTTT. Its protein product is CASSVQGGSTGELFF.